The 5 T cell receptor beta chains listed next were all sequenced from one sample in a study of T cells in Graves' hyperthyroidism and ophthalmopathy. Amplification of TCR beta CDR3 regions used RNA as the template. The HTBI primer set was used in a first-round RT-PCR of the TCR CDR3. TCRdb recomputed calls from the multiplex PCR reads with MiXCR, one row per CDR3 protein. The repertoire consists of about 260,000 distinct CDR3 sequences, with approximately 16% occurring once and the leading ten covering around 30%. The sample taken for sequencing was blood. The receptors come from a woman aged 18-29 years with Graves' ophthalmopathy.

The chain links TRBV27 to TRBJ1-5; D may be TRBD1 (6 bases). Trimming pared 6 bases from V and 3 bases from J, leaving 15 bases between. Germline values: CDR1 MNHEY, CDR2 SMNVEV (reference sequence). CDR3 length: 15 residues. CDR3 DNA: TGTGCCAGCAGAACGATAGGACAGACCAATCAGCCCCAGCATTTT. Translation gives CASRTIGQTNQPQHF.

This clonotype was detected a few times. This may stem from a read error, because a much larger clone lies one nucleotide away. The CDR3 sequence is CASGLSRDSNQPQHF. CDR3 DNA: TGCGCCAGCGGCCTGTCAAGGGATAGCAATCAGCCCCAGCATTTT. The chain is built from TRBV4-3 and TRBJ1-5; D unclear. Looked up from germline, CDR1 is LGHNA and CDR2 is YSLEER. V lost 8 bases, J lost 0 bases, and 14 bases lay in between. CDR3 length: 15 amino acids.

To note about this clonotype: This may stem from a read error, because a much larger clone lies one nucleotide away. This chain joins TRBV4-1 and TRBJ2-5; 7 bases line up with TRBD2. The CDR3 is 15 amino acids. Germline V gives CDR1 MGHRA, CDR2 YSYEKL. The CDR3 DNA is TGCGTCAGCAGCCAAGTCAGCGGGGTTCAAGAGACCCAGTACTTC. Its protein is CVSSQVSGVQETQYF.

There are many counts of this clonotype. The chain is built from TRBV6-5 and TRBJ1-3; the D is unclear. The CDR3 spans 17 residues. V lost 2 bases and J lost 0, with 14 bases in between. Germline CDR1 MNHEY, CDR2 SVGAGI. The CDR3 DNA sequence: TGTGCCAGCAGTTACAGGTTTCGTGCAAGCTCTGGAAACACCATATATTTT. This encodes CASSYRFRASSGNTIYF.

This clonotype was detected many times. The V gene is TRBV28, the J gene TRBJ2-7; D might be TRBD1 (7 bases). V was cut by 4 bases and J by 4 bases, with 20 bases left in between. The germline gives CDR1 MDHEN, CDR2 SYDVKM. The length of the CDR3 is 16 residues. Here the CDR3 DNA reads TGTGCCAGCAGTTCAAGAAACACAGGGGAGGAATACGAGCAGTACTTC. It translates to CASSSRNTGEEYEQYF. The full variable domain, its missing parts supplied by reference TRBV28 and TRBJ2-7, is DVKVTQSSRYLVKRTGEKVFLECVQDMDHENMFWYRQDPGLGLRLIYFSYDVKMKEKGDIPEGYSVSREKKERFSLILESASTNQTSMYLCASSSRNTGEEYEQYFGPGTRLTVT.